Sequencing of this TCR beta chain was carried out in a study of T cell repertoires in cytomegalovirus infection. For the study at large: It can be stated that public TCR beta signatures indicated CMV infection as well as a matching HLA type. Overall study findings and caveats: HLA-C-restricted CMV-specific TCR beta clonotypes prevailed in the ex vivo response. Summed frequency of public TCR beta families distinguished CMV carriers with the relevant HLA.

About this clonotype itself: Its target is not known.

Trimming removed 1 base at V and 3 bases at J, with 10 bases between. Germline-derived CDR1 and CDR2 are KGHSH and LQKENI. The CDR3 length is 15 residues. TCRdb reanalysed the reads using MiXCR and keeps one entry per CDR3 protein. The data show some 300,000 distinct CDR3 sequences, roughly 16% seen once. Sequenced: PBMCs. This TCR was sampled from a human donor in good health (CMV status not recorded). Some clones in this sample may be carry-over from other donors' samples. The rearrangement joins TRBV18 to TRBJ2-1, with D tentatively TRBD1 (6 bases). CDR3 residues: CASSPRQEYYNEQFF. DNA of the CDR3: TGTGCCAGCTCACCACGACAGGAATACTACAATGAGCAGTTCTTC.